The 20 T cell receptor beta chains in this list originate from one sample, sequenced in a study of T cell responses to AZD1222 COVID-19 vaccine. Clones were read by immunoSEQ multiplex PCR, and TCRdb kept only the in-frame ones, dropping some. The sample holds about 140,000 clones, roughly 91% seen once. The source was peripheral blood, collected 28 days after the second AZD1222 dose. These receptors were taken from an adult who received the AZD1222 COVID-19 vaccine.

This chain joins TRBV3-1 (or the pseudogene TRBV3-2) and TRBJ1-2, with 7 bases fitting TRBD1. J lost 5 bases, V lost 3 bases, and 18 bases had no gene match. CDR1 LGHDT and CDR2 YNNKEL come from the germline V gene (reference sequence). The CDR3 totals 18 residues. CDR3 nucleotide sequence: TGTGCCAGCAGCCAGAAGAAGGGGCAAGACCGACAGGGTTATGGCTACACCTTC. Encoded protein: CASSQKKGQDRQGYGYTF.

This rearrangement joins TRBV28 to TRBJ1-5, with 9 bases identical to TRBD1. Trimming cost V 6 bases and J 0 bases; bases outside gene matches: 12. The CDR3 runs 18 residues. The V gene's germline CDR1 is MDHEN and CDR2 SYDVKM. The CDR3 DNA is TGTGCCAGCAGCACACGGAGACAGGGGGGCTATAGCAATCAGCCCCAGCATTTT. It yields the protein CASSTRRQGGYSNQPQHF.

CDR3 sequence (DNA): TGTGCCAGCACCCCAGGGACAGGGGGGGATGAAAAACTGTTTTTT. Its protein product is CASTPGTGGDEKLFF. The V call is TRBV9, the J call TRBJ1-4; 11 bases agree with TRBD1. CDR3 length: 15 residues. Trimming at V came to 6 bases and at J to 6 bases, leaving 7 bases not matched to a gene. The germline gives CDR1 SGDLS, CDR2 YYNGEE.

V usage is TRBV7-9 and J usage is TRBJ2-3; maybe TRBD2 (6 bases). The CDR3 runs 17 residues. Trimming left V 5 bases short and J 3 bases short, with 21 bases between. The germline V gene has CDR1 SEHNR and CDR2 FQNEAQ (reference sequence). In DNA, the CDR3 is TGTGCCAGCAGCCCTCGTGACTCCTGGGGGGAGACAGATACGCAGTATTTT. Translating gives CASSPRDSWGETDTQYF.

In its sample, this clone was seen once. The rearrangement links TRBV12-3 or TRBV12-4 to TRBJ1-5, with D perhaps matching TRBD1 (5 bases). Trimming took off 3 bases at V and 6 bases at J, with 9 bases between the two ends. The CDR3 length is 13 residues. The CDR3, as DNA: TGTGCCAGCAGTTTCGGGGGAATTCAGCCCCAGCATTTT. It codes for CASSFGGIQPQHF.

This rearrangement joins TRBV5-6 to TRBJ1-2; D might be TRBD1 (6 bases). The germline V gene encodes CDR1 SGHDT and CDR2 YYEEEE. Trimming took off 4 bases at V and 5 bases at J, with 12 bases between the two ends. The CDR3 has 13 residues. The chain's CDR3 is CASSPDRSYGYTF. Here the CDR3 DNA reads TGTGCCAGCAGCCCCGACAGGTCGTATGGCTACACCTTC. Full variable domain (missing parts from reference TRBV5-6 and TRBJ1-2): DAGVTQSPTHLIKTRGQQVTLRCSPKSGHDTVSWYQQALGQGPQFIFQYYEEEERQRGNFPDRFSGHQFPNYSSELNVNALLLGDSALYLCASSPDRSYGYTFGSGTRLTVV.

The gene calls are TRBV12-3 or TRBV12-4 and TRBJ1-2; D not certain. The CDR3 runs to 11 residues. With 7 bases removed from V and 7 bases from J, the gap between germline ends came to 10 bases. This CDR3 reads CASTPGIGYTF. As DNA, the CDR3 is TGTGCCAGCACCCCGGGTATTGGCTACACCTTC.

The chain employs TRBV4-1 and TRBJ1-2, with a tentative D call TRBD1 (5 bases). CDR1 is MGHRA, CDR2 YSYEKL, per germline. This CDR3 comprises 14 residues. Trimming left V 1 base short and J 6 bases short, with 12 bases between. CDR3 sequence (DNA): TGCGCCAGCAGCCAAGTGGGGGGAAGTGATGGCTACACCTTC. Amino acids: CASSQVGGSDGYTF.

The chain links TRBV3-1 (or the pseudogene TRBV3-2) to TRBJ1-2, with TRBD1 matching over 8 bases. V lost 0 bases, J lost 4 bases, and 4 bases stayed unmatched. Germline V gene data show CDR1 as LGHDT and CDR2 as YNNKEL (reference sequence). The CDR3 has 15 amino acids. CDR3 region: CASSQDAGGRYGYTF. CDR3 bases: TGTGCCAGCAGCCAAGACGCAGGGGGCCGCTATGGCTACACCTTC.

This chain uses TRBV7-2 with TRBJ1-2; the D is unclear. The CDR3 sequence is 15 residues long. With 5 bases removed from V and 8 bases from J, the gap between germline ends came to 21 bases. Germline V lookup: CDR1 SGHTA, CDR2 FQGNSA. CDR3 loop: CASSMDPRGDWGYTF. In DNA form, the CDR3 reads TGTGCCAGCAGCATGGATCCACGGGGAGATTGGGGCTACACCTTC. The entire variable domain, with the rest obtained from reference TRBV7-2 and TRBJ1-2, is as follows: GAGVSQSPSNKVTEKGKDVELRCDPISGHTALYWYRQSLGQGLEFLIYFQGNSAPDKSGLPSDRFSAERTGGSVSTLTIQRTQQEDSAVYLCASSMDPRGDWGYTFGSGTRLTVV.

The CDR3 DNA is TGTGCCAGCAGCGGAACTCATTCACCCCTCCACTTT. This encodes CASSGTHSPLHF. The chain combines TRBV2 with TRBJ1-6; D not certain. The V end lost 6 bases, the J end lost 8 bases, and 8 bases lay between the germline ends. Germline assignment: CDR1 SNHLY and CDR2 FYNNEI. The CDR3 has 12 amino acids. The complete variable domain, with remaining parts taken from reference TRBV2 and TRBJ1-6, reads EPEVTQTPSHQVTQMGQEVILRCVPISNHLYFYWYRQILGQKVEFLVSFYNNEISEKSEIFDDQFSVERPDGSNFTLKIRSTKLEDSAMYFCASSGTHSPLHFGNGTRLTVT.

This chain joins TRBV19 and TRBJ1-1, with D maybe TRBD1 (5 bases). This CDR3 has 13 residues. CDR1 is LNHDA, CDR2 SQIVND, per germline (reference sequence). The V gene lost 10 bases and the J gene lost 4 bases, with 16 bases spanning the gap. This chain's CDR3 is CATNPIGTTEAFF. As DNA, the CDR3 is TGTGCCACCAACCCTATAGGGACCACTGAAGCTTTCTTT.

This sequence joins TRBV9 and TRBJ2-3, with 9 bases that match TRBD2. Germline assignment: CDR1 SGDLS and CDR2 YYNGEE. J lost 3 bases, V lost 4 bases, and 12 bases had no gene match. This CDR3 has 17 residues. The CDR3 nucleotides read TGTGCCAGCAGCCCCGGGGGGCGGGGGGGCAAGACAGATACGCAGTATTTT. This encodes CASSPGGRGGKTDTQYF.

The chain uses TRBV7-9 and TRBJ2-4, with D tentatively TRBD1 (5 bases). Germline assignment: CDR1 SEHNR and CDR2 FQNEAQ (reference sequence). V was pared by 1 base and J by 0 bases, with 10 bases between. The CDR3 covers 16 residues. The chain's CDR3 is CASSLGQNVAKNIQYF. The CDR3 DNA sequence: TGTGCCAGCAGCTTAGGACAGAATGTAGCCAAAAACATTCAGTACTTC. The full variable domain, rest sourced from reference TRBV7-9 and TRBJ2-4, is DTGVSQNPRHKITKRGQNVTFRCDPISEHNRLYWYRQTLGQGPEFLTYFQNEAQLEKSRLLSDRFSAERPKGSFSTLEIQRTEQGDSAMYLCASSLGQNVAKNIQYFGAGTRLSVL.

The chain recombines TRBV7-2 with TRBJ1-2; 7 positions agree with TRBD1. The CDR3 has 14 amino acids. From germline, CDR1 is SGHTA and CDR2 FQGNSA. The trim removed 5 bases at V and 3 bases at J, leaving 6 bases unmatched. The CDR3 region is CASSIDGTDYGYTF. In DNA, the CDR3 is TGTGCCAGCAGCATCGACGGGACAGACTATGGCTACACCTTC. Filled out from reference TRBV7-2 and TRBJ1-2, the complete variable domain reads GAGVSQSPSNKVTEKGKDVELRCDPISGHTALYWYRQSLGQGLEFLIYFQGNSAPDKSGLPSDRFSAERTGGSVSTLTIQRTQQEDSAVYLCASSIDGTDYGYTFGSGTRLTVV.

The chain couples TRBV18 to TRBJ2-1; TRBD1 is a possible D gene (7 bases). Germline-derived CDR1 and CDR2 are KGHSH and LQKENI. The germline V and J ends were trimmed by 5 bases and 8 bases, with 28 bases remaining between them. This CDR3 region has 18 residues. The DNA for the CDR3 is TGTGCCAGCTCAAAGGGGGCGCGGGGAAGAAGTCTTAGGGATGAGCAGTTCTTC. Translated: CASSKGARGRSLRDEQFF.

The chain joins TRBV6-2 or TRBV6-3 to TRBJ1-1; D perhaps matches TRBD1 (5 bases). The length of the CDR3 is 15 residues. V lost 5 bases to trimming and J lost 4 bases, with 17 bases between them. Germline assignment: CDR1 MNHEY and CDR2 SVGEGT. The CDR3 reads CASSGTSGRGTEAFF. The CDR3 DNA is TGTGCCAGCAGTGGAACTTCAGGGCGCGGCACTGAAGCTTTCTTT.

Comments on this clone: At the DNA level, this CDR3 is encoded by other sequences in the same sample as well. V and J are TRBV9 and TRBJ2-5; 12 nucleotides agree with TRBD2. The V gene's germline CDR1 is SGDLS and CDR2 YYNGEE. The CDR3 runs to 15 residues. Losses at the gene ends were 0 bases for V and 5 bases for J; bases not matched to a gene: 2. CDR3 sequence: CASSVGTSGGETQYF. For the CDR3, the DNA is TGTGCCAGCAGCGTAGGAACTAGCGGGGGGGAGACCCAGTACTTC.

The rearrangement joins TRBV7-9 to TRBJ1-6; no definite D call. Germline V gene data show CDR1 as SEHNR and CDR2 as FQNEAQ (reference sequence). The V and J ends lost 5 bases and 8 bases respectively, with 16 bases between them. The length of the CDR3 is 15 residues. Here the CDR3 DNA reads TGTGCCAGCAGCCGGACTTCTCCTGGGGATTCACCCCTCCACTTT. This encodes CASSRTSPGDSPLHF. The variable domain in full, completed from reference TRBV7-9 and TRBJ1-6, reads DTGVSQNPRHKITKRGQNVTFRCDPISEHNRLYWYRQTLGQGPEFLTYFQNEAQLEKSRLLSDRFSAERPKGSFSTLEIQRTEQGDSAMYLCASSRTSPGDSPLHFGNGTRLTVT.

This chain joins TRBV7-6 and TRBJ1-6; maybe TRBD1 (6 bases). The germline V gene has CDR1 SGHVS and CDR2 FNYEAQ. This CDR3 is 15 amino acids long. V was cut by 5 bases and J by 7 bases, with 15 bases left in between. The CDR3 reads CASSPSTGRNSPLHF. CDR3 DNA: TGTGCCAGCAGCCCTTCGACAGGTAGAAATTCACCCCTCCACTTT.